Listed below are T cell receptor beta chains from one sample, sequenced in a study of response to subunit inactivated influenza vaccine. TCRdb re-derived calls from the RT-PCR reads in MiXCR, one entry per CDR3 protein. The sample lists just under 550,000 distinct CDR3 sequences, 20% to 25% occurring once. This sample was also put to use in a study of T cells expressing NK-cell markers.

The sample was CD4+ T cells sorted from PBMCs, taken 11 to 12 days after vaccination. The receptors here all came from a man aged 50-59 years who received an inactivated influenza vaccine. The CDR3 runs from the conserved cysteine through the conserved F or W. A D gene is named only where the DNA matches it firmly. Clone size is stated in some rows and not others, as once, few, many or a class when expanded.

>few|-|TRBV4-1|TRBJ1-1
TGCGCCAGCAGCGCCACAGGGTCTGCCACTGAAGCTTTCTTT
CASSATGSATEAFF
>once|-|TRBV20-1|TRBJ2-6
TGCAGTGCTAGAGTGGGGGCGTATGGGGCCAACGTCCTGACTTTC
CSARVGAYGANVLTF
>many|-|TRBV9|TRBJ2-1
TGTGCCAGCAGCGTAGTTGGGGCCGGATACAATGAGCAGTTCTTC
CASSVVGAGYNEQFF
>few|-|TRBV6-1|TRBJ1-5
TGTGCCAGCAAGTTGGGGAATCAGCCCCAGCATTTT
CASKLGNQPQHF
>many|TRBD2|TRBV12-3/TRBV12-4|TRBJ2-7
TGTGCCAGCAGTCTTAGCGGGTACTCCTACGAGCAGTACTTC
CASSLSGYSYEQYF
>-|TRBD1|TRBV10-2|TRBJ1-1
TGCGCCAGCAGCCGGGACAGGGTCGTCACTGAAGCTTTCTTT
CASSRDRVVTEAFF
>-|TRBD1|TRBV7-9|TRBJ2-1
TGTGCCAGCAGCTTAGCAGGGACAGGGTTGCATGAGCAGTTCTTC
CASSLAGTGLHEQFF
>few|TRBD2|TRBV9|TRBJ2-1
TGTGCCAGCAGCGCCCGTAGCGGGAGCTCCTACAATGAGCAGTTCTTC
CASSARSGSSYNEQFF
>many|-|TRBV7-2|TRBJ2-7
TGCGCCAGCAGCTTGGCGCCAGGGTCCTACGAGCAGTACTTC
CASSLAPGSYEQYF
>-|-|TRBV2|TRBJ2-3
TGTGCCAGCAGTGTTTCAGACGGACTCACAGATACGCAGTATTTT
CASSVSDGLTDTQYF
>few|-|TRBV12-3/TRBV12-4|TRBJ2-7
TGTGCCAGCAGTTTTTTGGGACGGAGGACCTACGAGCAGTACTTC
CASSFLGRRTYEQYF
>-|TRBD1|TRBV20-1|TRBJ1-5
TGCAGTGCTAGAGAGACAGGGTCCCATCAGCCCCAGCATTTT
CSARETGSHQPQHF
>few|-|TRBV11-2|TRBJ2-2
TGTGCCAGCAGCCGCCGCCGGGACCGCGGGGAGCTGTTTTTT
CASSRRRDRGELFF
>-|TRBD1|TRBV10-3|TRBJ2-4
TGTGCCATCAGTGAACGTGTAACAGGGGGCGTCAAAAACATTCAGTACTTC
CAISERVTGGVKNIQYF
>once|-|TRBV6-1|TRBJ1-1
TGTGCCAGCTCACAATCCGCGCGGTTGGGGGGGCGCATTGCTTTCTTT
CASSQSARLGGRIAFF
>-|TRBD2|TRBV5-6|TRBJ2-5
TGTGCCAGCAGCTTGGCCGTCACTAGCGGGGCCAAAGAGACCCAGTACTTC
CASSLAVTSGAKETQYF
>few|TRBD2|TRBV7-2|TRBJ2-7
TGTGCCAGCAGCTTAGCCCTATTGGGGGGGTACGAGCAGTACTTC
CASSLALLGGYEQYF
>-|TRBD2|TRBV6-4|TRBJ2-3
TGTGCCAGCAGCCCTATACCGGGACTAGCGGGAGGGCCGGATACGCAGTATTTT
CASSPIPGLAGGPDTQYF
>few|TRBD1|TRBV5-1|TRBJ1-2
TGCGCCAGCAGCCCTACGACAGGGGACTATGGCTACACCTTC
CASSPTTGDYGYTF